This TCR beta chain was identified in a study of T cell repertoires in cytomegalovirus infection. The overall study: Based on public TCR beta signatures, there were indications of CMV infection and of a matching HLA type. General study results and limits: The ex vivo response was dominated by HLA-C-restricted CMV-specific TCR beta clonotypes. Summed public TCR beta family frequency identified CMV carriers bearing the relevant HLA.

This CDR3 region has 14 residues. The germline V and J ends were trimmed by 3 bases and 3 bases, with 12 bases remaining between them. Germline V gives CDR1 SEHNR, CDR2 FQNEAQ (reference sequence). This clonotype was recorded at least ten times. Its cognate antigen is unknown. In TCRdb, the reads were re-called with MiXCR into one record per CDR3 protein. The sample lists approximately 500,000 distinct CDR3 sequences, approximately 15% occurring once. The sample comprised CD8+ T cells from PBMCs. The receptor's source is a human donor in good health (CMV status not recorded). Some clones in this sample may be carry-over from other donors' samples. The rearrangement joins TRBV7-9 to TRBJ2-7; D unresolved. In DNA, the CDR3 is TGTGCCAGCAGCTTCGCGTCCACGGTCTACGAGCAGTACTTC. Translating it yields CASSFASTVYEQYF.